The next 3 T cell receptor beta chains were all read from a single sample in a study of blood T cell repertoires in COVID-19. This table comes from immunoSEQ multiplex PCR, and its TCRdb copy is limited to in-frame clones, with some not included. Altogether 150,000 or so clones are present, 85% to 90% being singletons, with the ten largest covering 13%. The source material was peripheral blood. The receptors were sampled from a young man with COVID-19, enrolled during active disease.

This clone was found a few times. The chain recombines TRBV12-3 or TRBV12-4 with TRBJ1-5; no clear D. This CDR3 has 13 residues. V lost 5 bases, J lost 3 bases, and 8 bases lay in between. DNA for the CDR3: TGTGCCAGCAGTCCAGTAATCAATCAGCCCCAGCATTTT. It translates to CASSPVINQPQHF.

V is TRBV10-2 and J is TRBJ1-3; 9 nucleotides align to TRBD1. The V gene end was trimmed by 5 bases and the J gene end by 7 bases; junction bases not matched to a gene: 3. This CDR3 spans 13 amino acids. Germline CDR1 reads WSHSY; CDR2 reads SAAADI. The CDR3 spells CASSRDRVNTIYF. The CDR3 region has the DNA TGCGCCAGCAGTAGGGACAGGGTGAACACCATATATTTT.

The J gene is TRBJ2-3, the V gene TRBV27; TRBD2 agrees at 12 bases. Germline trimming cut 5 bases from V and 2 bases from J; bases unmatched to any gene: 5. Germline V gene sequence: CDR1 MNHEY, CDR2 SMNVEV (reference sequence). This CDR3 is 16 amino acids long. In DNA, the CDR3 is TGTGCCAGCAGTCCCCCTAGCGGGAGGGACACAGATACGCAGTATTTT. It codes for CASSPPSGRDTDTQYF.